This is a list of T cell receptor beta chains from one sample in a study of T cell responses to AZD1222 COVID-19 vaccine. Here immunoSEQ multiplex PCR was the method, and the copy in TCRdb shows in-frame clones only, minus some. The table lists 150,000 or so clones, about nine tenths of them singletons. Sequenced here: peripheral blood, sampled 28 days after the second AZD1222 dose. The receptors were sampled from an adult who received the AZD1222 COVID-19 vaccine. The CDR3 runs from the conserved cysteine through the conserved F or W. D genes are given only for firm matches. Clone size is stated in some rows and not others, as once, few, many or a class when expanded.

clone size	V gene	D gene	J gene	CDR3 DNA	CDR3 protein
NA	TRBV28	NA	TRBJ1-6	TGTGCCAGCAGTTTATCTACAGGGCTCGGATCCCATAATTCACCCCTCCACTTT	CASSLSTGLGSHNSPLHF
few	TRBV7-9	TRBD2	TRBJ2-2	TGTGCCAGCAGCCCCGGGACTAGCGGGACTACCGGGGAGCTGTTTTTT	CASSPGTSGTTGELFF
NA	TRBV12-3/TRBV12-4	NA	TRBJ1-2	TGTGCCAGCAGTTTTTCGAAGCTGGGCTACACCTTC	CASSFSKLGYTF
NA	TRBV7-3	NA	TRBJ2-2	TGTGCCAGCAGCTCCTCACGGGGGCGCATCGGGGAGCTGTTTTTT	CASSSSRGRIGELFF
NA	TRBV9	NA	TRBJ2-1	TGTGCCAGCAGCGTAGCCTGGGAAGCCTACAATGAGCAGTTCTTC	CASSVAWEAYNEQFF
NA	TRBV7-2	NA	TRBJ2-3	TGTGCCAGCAGCCGCCAGGGGGGGGCGCGAGATACGCAGTATTTT	CASSRQGGARDTQYF
NA	TRBV2	NA	TRBJ2-1	TGTGCCAGCACTCGGACCCTGGGCACCTACAATGAGCAGTTCTTC	CASTRTLGTYNEQFF
NA	TRBV9	NA	TRBJ2-7	TGTGCCAGCAGCGTAGTACGGGCGAGGGTCCCTTCCTACGAGCAGTACTTC	CASSVVRARVPSYEQYF
NA	TRBV9	NA	TRBJ1-2	TGTGCCAGCAGCGCAGGGACCTATGGCTACACCTTC	CASSAGTYGYTF
NA	TRBV5-6	NA	TRBJ2-7	TGTGCCAGCTCCGCTGCACACTACGAGCAGTACTTC	CASSAAHYEQYF
NA	TRBV19	NA	TRBJ1-6	TGTGCCAGCAGTATCTCCTATAATTCACCCCTCCACTTT	CASSISYNSPLHF
NA	TRBV27	NA	TRBJ1-6	TGTGCCAGCAGCCCTAGGGGGAGCTCCTATAATTCACCCCTCCACTTT	CASSPRGSSYNSPLHF
NA	TRBV2	TRBD1	TRBJ1-4	TGTGCCAGCGACAGGGATAGTGAAAAACTGTTTTTT	CASDRDSEKLFF
NA	TRBV5-6	NA	TRBJ1-1	TGTGCCAGCAGCTTAACTGGTGGTCTCATGAACACTGAAGCTTTCTTT	CASSLTGGLMNTEAFF
NA	TRBV7-2	NA	TRBJ2-4	TGTGCCAGCAGCCTCCGGAGGGCTAGCGACCCCAAAAACATTCAGTACTTC	CASSLRRASDPKNIQYF
NA	TRBV5-4	NA	TRBJ1-1	TGTGCCAGCAGCCGCCCAGGGGAAACTGAAGCTTTCTTT	CASSRPGETEAFF
NA	TRBV20-1	NA	TRBJ2-3	TGCAGTGCTCCTCTAGTGGATACGCAGTATTTT	CSAPLVDTQYF
once	TRBV10-2	NA	TRBJ1-2	TGCGCCAGCAGTGAGGATGTTTACTATGGCTACACCTTC	CASSEDVYYGYTF
once	TRBV5-4	TRBD2	TRBJ2-1	TGTGCCAGCAGCTTGGCCGGACTAGCGGATGGTGAGCAGTTCTTC	CASSLAGLADGEQFF
NA	TRBV6-5	NA	TRBJ1-2	TGTGCCAGCAGCGCCGGGAGAGGGGGTGGCTACACCTTC	CASSAGRGGGYTF
NA	TRBV18	TRBD2	TRBJ2-3	TGTGCCAGCTCACCAGCGGGAGTCACAGATACGCAGTATTTT	CASSPAGVTDTQYF
NA	TRBV24-1	NA	TRBJ2-6	TGTGCCACCACGGATCAACGATTATACGGACAGCGGAGATTCTCTGGGGCCAACGTCCTGACTTTC	CATTDQRLYGQRRFSGANVLTF
NA	TRBV15	TRBD2	TRBJ2-3	TGTGCCACCAGCAGAGATCTCCGGGGACTAGCGGGAGGCGCAGATACGCAGTATTTT	CATSRDLRGLAGGADTQYF
NA	TRBV19	NA	TRBJ2-2	TGTGCCAGTAGTATCGGGCAGAACACCGGGGAGCTGTTTTTT	CASSIGQNTGELFF
NA	TRBV7-8	TRBD1	TRBJ1-4	TGTGCCAGCAGCATGGGGACAGGGGGGACTAATGAAAAACTGTTTTTT	CASSMGTGGTNEKLFF
NA	TRBV18	NA	TRBJ2-7	TGTGCCAGCTCACCACCTCTGTCAGGCTCCTACGAGCAGTACTTC	CASSPPLSGSYEQYF
few	TRBV7-2	NA	TRBJ2-7	TGTGCCAGCAGCTTCGCAACCGGGGAGGAGTACTTC	CASSFATGEEYF
NA	TRBV28	NA	TRBJ1-1	TGTGCCAGCAGTGTGGCTAGCAGGGGTACTGAAGCTTTCTTT	CASSVASRGTEAFF
NA	TRBV9	NA	TRBJ2-3	TGTGCCAGCAGCCCCCGGGTAGTGGGGATAGATACGCAGTATTTT	CASSPRVVGIDTQYF
NA	TRBV28	NA	TRBJ1-2	TGTGCCAGCAGTTTAGTCAGGGACGGCTACACCTTC	CASSLVRDGYTF